One sample yielded the 20 T cell receptor beta chains listed below, sequenced in a study of OX40 agonist ivuxolimab in advanced cancers. The protocol was immunoSEQ multiplex PCR, while the TCRdb copy is restricted to in-frame clones and leaves out a portion. The table shows 60,000 or so clones, with less than 90% occurring only once. The material sequenced was CD4+ or CD8+ T cells sorted from blood, taken in a trial of the OX40 agonist ivuxolimab. The receptors come from an adult with an advanced solid tumor such as melanoma, head and neck, liver or kidney cancer.

The rearrangement links TRBV11-2 to TRBJ1-1; D is possibly TRBD1 (6 bases). The CDR3 has 14 residues. Trimming shortened V by 4 bases and J by 3 bases, and 12 bases separated the two germline ends. CDR1 is SGHAT, CDR2 FQNNGV, per germline. CDR3 in DNA: TGTGCCAGCAGCTGGAGGGGGAGGGACACTGAAGCTTTCTTT. Protein product: CASSWRGRDTEAFF. The variable domain in full, completed from reference TRBV11-2 and TRBJ1-1, reads EAGVAQSPRYKIIEKRQSVAFWCNPISGHATLYWYQQILGQGPKLLIQFQNNGVVDDSQLPKDRFSAERLKGVDSTLKIQPAKLEDSAVYLCASSWRGRDTEAFFGQGTRLTVV.

The genes are TRBV6-5 and TRBJ2-6; D may be TRBD1 or TRBD2 (5 bases each). V was cut by 2 bases and J by 1 base, with 9 bases left in between. The CDR3 is made up of 16 amino acids. Germline lookup yields CDR1 MNHEY and CDR2 SVGAGI. As DNA, the CDR3 is TGTGCCAGCAGTTACGGGGACGGGTCTGGGGCCAACGTCCTGACTTTC. Its translation: CASSYGDGSGANVLTF.

The chain joins TRBV6-5 to TRBJ2-7; weak D call: TRBD2 (5 bases). V dropped 5 bases and J dropped 0 bases, with 11 bases sitting between them. Germline-derived CDR1 and CDR2 are MNHEY and SVGAGI. This CDR3 is 14 amino acids long. The chain's CDR3 is CASSLRGPSYEQYF. The CDR3 DNA is TGTGCCAGCAGTCTACGGGGTCCCTCCTACGAGCAGTACTTC.

The rearrangement joins TRBV19 to TRBJ2-2; TRBD2 agrees at 9 bases. The CDR3 loop spans 14 amino acids. V shed 3 bases, J shed 7 bases, and the junction held 3 bases outside the gene matches. Germline V gene sequence: CDR1 LNHDA, CDR2 SQIVND (reference sequence). The CDR3 coding sequence is TGTGCCAGTAGTATCTGGCGGGGGGGCGGGGAGCTGTTTTTT. Amino acid sequence: CASSIWRGGGELFF.

CDR3 protein: CASSAGQNTGELFF. The CDR3 DNA is TGCGCCAGCAGCGCGGGACAGAACACCGGGGAGCTGTTTTTT. This chain links TRBV5-1 with TRBJ2-2, with D perhaps being TRBD1 or TRBD2 (6 bases each). Between the trimmed V and J ends, which lost 4 bases and 1 base, there was a span of 8 bases. This CDR3 spans 14 amino acids. The germline CDR1 and CDR2 sequences are SGHRS and YFSETQ.

V gene TRBV5-1 combines with J gene TRBJ2-5, with 10 bases lining up with TRBD2. CDR1 and CDR2 (germline): SGHRS, YFSETQ. The CDR3 is 16 residues long. The V and J ends lost 1 base and 5 bases, in that order; junction bases with no gene match: 8. CDR3 residues: CASSLSSGLAAETQYF. CDR3 DNA sequence: TGCGCCAGCAGCTTGAGCTCTGGACTAGCGGCTGAGACCCAGTACTTC.

V usage is TRBV4-2 and J usage is TRBJ2-5, with 10 bases aligning to TRBD1. The V and J ends lost 0 bases and 4 bases, in that order; junction bases with no gene match: 5. The CDR3 loop spans 16 amino acids. Germline loops: CDR1 LGHNA, CDR2 YNFKEQ. The CDR3: CASSQDPGQGRETQYF. The CDR3 nucleotides are TGTGCCAGCAGCCAAGACCCGGGACAGGGGCGAGAGACCCAGTACTTC.

The chain has TRBV2 and TRBJ2-2, with D possibly TRBD1 on 5 matching bases. The germline V gene encodes CDR1 SNHLY and CDR2 FYNNEI. This CDR3 contains 14 residues. With 6 bases removed from V and 7 bases from J, the gap between germline ends came to 15 bases. CDR3 sequence: CASRGFQGGGELFF. CDR3 DNA: TGTGCCAGCAGGGGATTTCAGGGTGGCGGGGAGCTGTTTTTT.

This chain connects TRBV7-3 to TRBJ2-7; a possible D gene is TRBD1 (5 bases). Trimming removed 2 bases from V and 3 bases from J, with 11 bases in between. The CDR3 consists of 14 residues. The germline gives CDR1 SGHTA, CDR2 FQGTGA. CDR3 sequence reads: CASSLQGSGYEQYF. CDR3 in DNA: TGTGCCAGCAGCTTACAGGGTTCTGGCTACGAGCAGTACTTC.

Here the CDR3 reads CASTRLGTGNFYEQYF. The CDR3 nucleotides are TGTGCCAGCACCCGCCTCGGTACCGGAAACTTCTACGAGCAGTACTTC. The V and J genes are TRBV5-4 and TRBJ2-7, with D uncertain. The germline V and J ends were trimmed by 6 bases and 3 bases, with 22 bases remaining between them. CDR1 and CDR2 (germline): SGHNT, YYREEE (reference sequence). The CDR3 has 16 residues.

The chain has TRBV6-1 and TRBJ2-7; TRBD1 matches at 8 bases. The CDR3 runs 13 residues. J gave up 5 bases and V 6 bases, and 6 bases lay outside the gene matches. Germline V gives CDR1 MNHNS, CDR2 SASEGT. The CDR3 region is CASSPRGLHEQYF. The CDR3 DNA follows: TGTGCCAGCAGCCCCAGGGGGCTCCACGAGCAGTACTTC.

The chain carries TRBV5-4 and TRBJ1-2; the match to TRBD1 covers 12 bases. CDR1 and CDR2 from the germline V gene are SGHNT and YYREEE (reference sequence). V lost 5 bases and J lost 8; bases outside the gene matches: 13. The length of the CDR3 is 16 residues. The CDR3 bases are TGTGCCAGCAGGTGGAGTCGGGACAGGGGGCTAAGGGGCTACACCTTC. Protein product: CASRWSRDRGLRGYTF. Complete variable domain (other parts from reference TRBV5-4 and TRBJ1-2): ETGVTQSPTHLIKTRGQQVTLRCSSQSGHNTVSWYQQALGQGPQFIFQYYREEENGRGNFPPRFSGLQFPNYSSELNVNALELDDSALYLCASRWSRDRGLRGYTFGSGTRLTVV.

The CDR3 here is CASSSTGMGTDTQYF. CDR3 sequence (DNA): TGCGCCAGCAGCTCGACAGGGATGGGCACAGATACGCAGTATTTT. The J gene is TRBJ2-3, the V gene TRBV5-1; 7 bases agree with TRBD1. With V trimmed by 3 bases and J by 1 base, 5 bases remained unmatched. This CDR3 comprises 15 residues. Germline CDR1 is SGHRS and CDR2 is YFSETQ.

This clone has a single count. The genes are TRBV30 and TRBJ2-7, with TRBD2 as a possible D gene (5 bases). CDR1 GTSNPN and CDR2 SVGIG come from the germline V gene (reference sequence). With 4 bases removed from V and 0 bases from J, the gap between germline ends came to 22 bases. The CDR3 is 17 amino acids. This chain's CDR3 is CAWNPPGVPGSSYEQYF. The CDR3 DNA follows: TGTGCCTGGAACCCCCCCGGGGTCCCGGGAAGCTCCTACGAGCAGTACTTC.

This chain uses TRBV7-8 with TRBJ1-5; D may be TRBD1 (5 bases). Germline CDR1 is SGHVS and CDR2 is FQNEAQ. This CDR3 has 17 amino acids. V was cut by 2 bases and J by 3 bases, with 17 bases left in between. The CDR3 nucleotides are TGTGCCAGCAGCTTATTTTCGCGTAGACAGTCCAATCAGCCCCAGCATTTT. Protein product: CASSLFSRRQSNQPQHF.

CDR3 protein: CASSPQGVINEKLFF. The CDR3 bases are TGTGCCAGCTCACCACAGGGGGTTATTAATGAAAAACTGTTTTTT. V gene TRBV18 combines with J gene TRBJ1-4; D possibly corresponds to TRBD1 (6 bases). The V gene's germline CDR1 is KGHSH and CDR2 LQKENI. V lost 1 base to trimming and J lost 4 bases, with 10 bases between them. The CDR3 totals 15 residues.

The genes are TRBV9 and TRBJ2-1; D unresolved. This CDR3 is built from 11 residues. Germline lookup yields CDR1 SGDLS and CDR2 YYNGEE. V was shortened by 4 bases and J by 7 bases, with 6 bases between the two germline ends. This chain's CDR3 is CASSTANEQFF. Written as DNA, the CDR3 is TGTGCCAGCAGCACGGCTAATGAGCAGTTCTTC.

The chain employs TRBV5-1 and TRBJ2-1; perhaps D is TRBD1 or TRBD2 (5 bases each). V was pared by 0 bases and J by 6 bases, with 13 bases between. Germline V gives CDR1 SGHRS, CDR2 YFSETQ. The CDR3 sequence is 15 residues long. CDR3 sequence: CASSLGGSEGNEQFF. The CDR3 DNA reads as TGCGCCAGCAGCTTGGGGGGGTCCGAGGGCAATGAGCAGTTCTTC.

This sequence joins TRBV9 and TRBJ2-2; D assignment may be TRBD1 or TRBD2 (5 bases each). The CDR3 covers 12 residues. Per germline, CDR1 SGDLS and CDR2 YYNGEE. Trimming removed 3 bases from V and 9 bases from J, with 9 bases in between. CDR3 region: CASSGGVRELFF. The CDR3 nucleotides are TGTGCCAGCAGCGGAGGGGTACGGGAGCTGTTTTTT.

The chain carries TRBV6-5 and TRBJ2-1; 7 bases align to TRBD1. Germline V gene sequence: CDR1 MNHEY, CDR2 SVGAGI. The CDR3 has 14 amino acids. V lost 6 bases to trimming and J lost 4 bases; unmatched junction nucleotides: 6. The DNA of the CDR3 is TGTGCCAGCAGGAGACAGGGTGCTTACAATGAGCAGTTCTTC. Translation: CASRRQGAYNEQFF.